Below, 10 T cell receptor beta chains from the same sample are listed, as sequenced in a study of T-cell reconstitution after alpha-beta-depleted transplantation in children. The authors prepared the TCRbeta library with unique molecular identifiers. A single record per CDR3 protein comes from TCRdb applying MiXCR to the PCR reads. The table records approximately 420,000 distinct CDR3 sequences, approximately 11% of them present only once. Sequenced here: PBMCs from the stem cell graft donor, sampled from the stem cell graft. The receptors originated from a human donor who donated a stem cell graft to a child with acute myeloid leukemia.

V is TRBV12-3 or TRBV12-4 and J is TRBJ2-1; TRBD2 agrees at 11 bases. V shed 5 bases, J shed 6 bases, and the junction held 6 bases outside the gene matches. The CDR3 runs to 15 residues. CDR3 sequence reads: CASSHSGGGSNEQFF. In DNA form, the CDR3 reads TGTGCCAGCAGTCATAGCGGGGGGGGTTCCAATGAGCAGTTCTTC.

The chain combines TRBV12-3 or TRBV12-4 with TRBJ1-1; D unresolved. This CDR3 is 13 amino acids long. Trimming cost V 6 bases and J 0 bases, with 8 bases left between them. The CDR3 region is CASRNTVNTEAFF. CDR3 DNA sequence: TGTGCCAGCAGAAACACGGTGAACACTGAAGCTTTCTTT.

V is TRBV7-9 and J is TRBJ1-5, with 11 nucleotides matching TRBD1. Germline assignment: CDR1 SEHNR and CDR2 FQNEAQ (reference sequence). V was clipped by 5 bases and J by 4 bases; unmatched bases: 1. The CDR3 extends over 14 amino acids. CDR3 in DNA: TGTGCCAGCAGCGGGGACAGGGGGAATCAGCCCCAGCATTTT. Its translation: CASSGDRGNQPQHF.

A few counts support this clonotype. Here the CDR3 reads CSARGGAGVSYEQYF. The CDR3 DNA is TGCAGTGCTAGAGGGGGGGCAGGGGTCTCCTACGAGCAGTACTTC. The chain employs TRBV20-1 and TRBJ2-7, with D tentatively TRBD1 or TRBD2 (6 bases each). V was shortened by 1 base and J by 0 bases, with 13 bases between the two germline ends. Per germline, CDR1 DFQATT and CDR2 SNEGSKA (reference sequence). There are 15 residues in the CDR3.

This clonotype has only a few counts. Here the CDR3 reads CSATSSSFDTQYF. CDR3 nucleotide sequence: TGCAGTGCTACCTCCTCCAGCTTTGATACGCAGTATTTT. The rearrangement uses TRBV20-1 and TRBJ2-3; D unresolved. The length of the CDR3 is 13 residues. V was shortened by 4 bases and J by 6 bases, with 14 bases between the two germline ends. Germline V gene sequence: CDR1 DFQATT, CDR2 SNEGSKA (reference sequence).

This clonotype was observed a handful of times. This chain joins TRBV20-1 and TRBJ2-1; no clear D gene. Germline assignment: CDR1 DFQATT and CDR2 SNEGSKA (reference sequence). This CDR3 has 15 residues. V lost 5 bases, J lost 0 bases, and 14 bases lay in between. CDR3 amino acids: CSAAAGHGSYNEQFF. CDR3 DNA sequence: TGCAGTGCTGCCGCCGGCCATGGCTCCTACAATGAGCAGTTCTTC.

Only a few counts were recorded for this clonotype. V and J are TRBV7-2 and TRBJ2-1, with a weak D call TRBD2 (5 bases). CDR1 is SGHTA and CDR2 is FQGNSA in the germline V gene. V was shortened by 8 bases and J by 8 bases, with 13 bases between the two germline ends. The CDR3 is 12 residues long. The CDR3 DNA reads TGTGCCAGCTGCAACACGGGGTATGAGCAGTTCTTC. Translation: CASCNTGYEQFF. The complete variable domain, with remaining parts taken from reference TRBV7-2 and TRBJ2-1, reads GAGVSQSPSNKVTEKGKDVELRCDPISGHTALYWYRQSLGQGLEFLIYFQGNSAPDKSGLPSDRFSAERTGGSVSTLTIQRTQQEDSAVYLCASCNTGYEQFFGPGTRLTVL.

This clonotype was detected many times. The rearrangement joins TRBV4-3 to TRBJ1-1, with a weak D call TRBD1 (5 bases). Germline V gene lookup returns CDR1 LGHNA and CDR2 YSLEER. The CDR3 contains 15 residues. Deletions cut 4 bases from V and 5 bases from J, with 17 bases between. This CDR3 reads CASSPTTDFGTEAFF. CDR3 coding DNA: TGCGCCAGCAGCCCCACGACAGACTTTGGGACTGAAGCTTTCTTT.

This clonotype was observed at least ten times. The rearrangement joins TRBV7-2 to TRBJ1-2; 8 bases map to TRBD1. Trimming took 1 base from V and 2 from J; bases not matched to a gene: 3. Germline-derived CDR1 and CDR2 are SGHTA and FQGNSA. The CDR3 loop spans 15 amino acids. Here the CDR3 DNA reads TGTGCCAGCAGCTTAGTCCAGGGGGCGAACTATGGCTACACCTTC. This codes for CASSLVQGANYGYTF.

A note on this clonotype: Germline and junction disagree at one end, which may indicate a read error. The chain couples TRBV18 to TRBJ2-2; D is uncertain. Germline V gene sequence: CDR1 KGHSH, CDR2 LQKENI. CDR3 length: 12 residues. CDR3 amino acids: CASTTYTGELFF. CDR3 in DNA: TGTGCCAGCACCACCTACACCGGAGAGCTGTTTTTT.